Sequencing of this T cell receptor beta chain was carried out in a study of blood T cell repertoires in COVID-19 (dated by TCRdb to about 2020). About the full investigation: Collaborator samples came from the United States, Italy and Spain and covered acute and convalescent phases of COVID-19. The dataset comprised deeply sampled blood TCRbeta repertoires from subjects exposed to, actively infected with, or recovered from COVID-19. Sample metadata almost always included a de-identified subject ID, COVID-19 status, age in years and sex. A freely available public database, intended as a resource for researchers studying the immune response to SARS-CoV-2, is where the repertoires were released. Where available, HLA class I and class II types were taken from metadata supplied by the sample provider and were not determined by assay-based typing. The samples were drawn from the first 160 participants of the ongoing ImmuneRACE study and from 950 to 1,500 subjects provided by 6 global collaborators. The material from the prospective study consisted of cDNA or gDNA derived from T cells, B-cell-depleted T cells, or PBMCs. Study-level results and caveats: The quantity of clinical and demographic metadata differed by source and by participant and was supplied without curation.

Enrolling through a virtual design, the prospective study's participants ranged in age from roughly 18 to 89 years and lived across 20 to 30 United States geographic areas. In the prospective study, cohorts were assigned on the basis of participant-reported clinical history obtained from a screening survey and a study questionnaire. Exposed participants had been in contact with someone with a PCR-confirmed or clinician-diagnosed COVID-19 case within 2 weeks of study entry. In the prospective study, whole blood, serum and a nasopharyngeal or oropharyngeal swab were collected from each participant by mobile phlebotomists. Over a roughly 2-month period, participants in the prospective study had the option of providing additional blood draws and questionnaires. Before DNA extraction, blood samples from the prospective study were shipped at room temperature or frozen. Of note for this clone: Which antigen it targets is not known. No much larger clone is present one base from it, and per-base qualities are unavailable.

TCRbeta CDR3 regions were amplified from genomic DNA using the immunoSEQ Assay, a bias-controlled multiplex PCR. In the authors' own workflow: The number of nucleated cells in each sample was estimated from the amplification of reference gene primers within the assay. To quantify the absolute abundance of each unique TCRbeta CDR3 rearrangement, sequence reads were collapsed and filtered. For each sample, productive Simpson clonality was calculated as the square root of Simpson's diversity index across productive rearrangements. Drawn from immuneACCESS, this table holds only the in-frame rearrangements with V and J called that TCRdb kept. Clones are partly lost; checked studies trace under half to an unresolved V gene and leave the rest unexplained. Clone size and the V and J calls come from that table; the DNA yielded D and trimming. For this sample the table gives under 450,000 clones, of which roughly nine tenths were detected only once. 0.8% to 0.9% of the sample is held by the ten biggest clonotypes.

The TCR comes from a woman aged 35 to 49 who had been exposed to COVID-19. The sample comprised PBMCs or T cells enriched from blood (not recorded which).

Read as DNA, the sequence is TGTGCCAGCAGTTTCGGACCGGGACAGGGGAATCAGCCCCAGCATTTT. It is translated as CASSFGPGQGNQPQHF. The rearranged chain carries TRBV27 and TRBJ1-5; 10 of the junction bases match TRBD1. Ends trimmed: V by 3 bases, J by 4 bases; bases unmatched to a gene: 6. According to the germline V gene (reference sequence), CDR1 reads MNHEY and CDR2 reads SMNVEV. The CDR3 goes from the cysteine to the phenylalanine over 16 residues. Only the CDR3 region is kept as DNA, spanning 48 bases read in frame from base 1.